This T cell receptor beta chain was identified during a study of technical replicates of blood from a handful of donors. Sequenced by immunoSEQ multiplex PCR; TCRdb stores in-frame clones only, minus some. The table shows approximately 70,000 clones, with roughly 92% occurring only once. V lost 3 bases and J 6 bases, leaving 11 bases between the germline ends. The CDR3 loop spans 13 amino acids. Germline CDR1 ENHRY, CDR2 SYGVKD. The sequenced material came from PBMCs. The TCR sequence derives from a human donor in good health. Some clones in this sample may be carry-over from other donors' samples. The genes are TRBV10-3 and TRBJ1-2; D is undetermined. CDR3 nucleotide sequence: TGTGCCATCAGTGAATTCGCGGGGAATGGCTACACCTTC. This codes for CAISEFAGNGYTF.